Each of the 26 T cell receptor beta chains below was sequenced from the same sample in a study of regulatory T cells in long-lasting Graves disease. Time point of the sample: newly diagnosed GD, antithyroid drugs for less than 3 months. PBMC-derived RNA was used for the TCR library. Arm-PCR of CDR3 regions with iRepertoire HTBI primers generated TCR beta libraries. TCRdb reprocessed the multiplex PCR reads with MiXCR, giving one entry per CDR3 protein. This table holds 420,000 or so distinct CDR3 sequences, roughly 15% found once. These data also featured in a second study, about T cells in Graves' hyperthyroidism and ophthalmopathy.

Specimen: peripheral blood mononuclear cells (PBMCs), collected at new diagnosis, from a patient treated with antithyroid drugs. The source is a woman younger than 30 with Graves disease.

There are many counts of this clonotype. This chain links TRBV28 with TRBJ1-5; D ambiguous. CDR1 and CDR2 from the germline V gene are MDHEN and SYDVKM. The CDR3 loop spans 12 amino acids. V was clipped by 5 bases and J by 7 bases, with 9 bases between them. Written as DNA, the CDR3 is TGTGCCAGCAGTCTCCCCGGACAGCCCCAGCATTTT. This codes for CASSLPGQPQHF. Full variable domain (missing parts from reference TRBV28 and TRBJ1-5): DVKVTQSSRYLVKRTGEKVFLECVQDMDHENMFWYRQDPGLGLRLIYFSYDVKMKEKGDIPEGYSVSREKKERFSLILESASTNQTSMYLCASSLPGQPQHFGDGTRLSIL.

This clonotype was detected ten times or more. The rearrangement uses TRBV7-2 and TRBJ2-7; 8 nucleotides match TRBD2. With 1 base clipped from V and 3 bases from J, the junction kept 14 bases outside the gene matches. In germline, CDR1 is SGHTA, CDR2 FQGNSA. This CDR3 has 18 residues. The CDR3 loop is CASSLGGLALAPIYEQYF. The CDR3 DNA follows: TGTGCCAGCAGCTTAGGAGGACTAGCCTTAGCCCCGATCTACGAGCAGTACTTC.

This clonotype has at least ten counts. The V gene is TRBV29-1, the J gene TRBJ1-1; D may be TRBD1 (6 bases). V lost 4 bases and J lost 11, with 23 bases in between. CDR1 is SQVTM, CDR2 ANQGSEA, per germline. This CDR3 contains 14 residues. The CDR3 protein is CSVAPNPSGAGAFF. The CDR3 region has the DNA TGCAGCGTTGCCCCCAACCCCTCAGGGGCGGGGGCTTTCTTT.

This clonotype has at least ten counts. The chain combines TRBV28 with TRBJ1-2; TRBD1 matches at 9 bases. The CDR3 covers 14 residues. Trimming cost V 4 bases and J 7 bases; bases outside gene matches: 7. Germline lookup yields CDR1 MDHEN and CDR2 SYDVKM. As DNA, the CDR3 is TGTGCCAGCAGTTACAGGGGGCCCCGAGGTGGCTACACCTTC. It specifies CASSYRGPRGGYTF.

This clonotype was counted many times. The chain combines TRBV27 with TRBJ2-5, with 7 bases lining up with TRBD2. Germline CDR1 is MNHEY and CDR2 is SMNVEV (reference sequence). The CDR3 length is 15 residues. The ends lost 6 bases at V and 1 base at J; junction bases unmatched: 8. The CDR3 reads CASRLMGTTQETQYF. The CDR3 DNA reads as TGTGCCAGCAGACTGATGGGGACTACCCAAGAGACCCAGTACTTC.

This clonotype was detected only once. The chain joins TRBV5-4 to TRBJ2-7; possibly TRBD2 for D (5 bases). The germline CDR1 and CDR2 sequences are SGHNT and YYREEE (reference sequence). The length of the CDR3 is 14 residues. V lost 0 bases to trimming and J lost 4 bases, with 11 bases between them. The CDR3, as DNA: TGTGCCAGCAGCTTGGGAGGGCAGCATTACGAGCAGTACTTC. It is translated as CASSLGGQHYEQYF.

This clonotype was picked up many times. The chain is built from TRBV18 and TRBJ1-1, with D unresolved. CDR1 and CDR2 from the germline V gene are KGHSH and LQKENI. V dropped 7 bases and J dropped 2 bases, with 8 bases sitting between them. This CDR3 contains 12 residues. CDR3 residues: CASWTDNTEAFF. The CDR3 DNA reads as TGTGCCAGCTGGACGGATAACACTGAAGCTTTCTTT.

This clonotype has at least ten counts. This chain's CDR3 is CASSEEGQNYGYTF. DNA for the CDR3: TGTGCCAGCAGTGAGGAAGGACAGAACTATGGCTACACCTTC. The chain carries TRBV2 and TRBJ1-2, with D maybe TRBD1 (6 bases). Germline V gives CDR1 SNHLY, CDR2 FYNNEI. The CDR3 is 14 residues long. V gave up 3 bases and J gave up 2 bases, with 10 bases separating them.

The gene calls are TRBV5-4 and TRBJ2-7, with TRBD2 matching over 8 bases. CDR1 is SGHNT and CDR2 is YYREEE in the germline V gene (reference sequence). CDR3 length: 17 amino acids. Germline trimming cut 5 bases from V and 2 bases from J; bases unmatched to any gene: 15. The DNA for the CDR3 is TGTGCCAGCAGACCCGCGGTCCCAGCGGGAGCCGCCTACGAGCAGTACTTC. This sequence encodes CASRPAVPAGAAYEQYF.

This clonotype appeared a few times. The J gene is TRBJ2-2, the V gene TRBV9, with D unresolved. Germline lookup yields CDR1 SGDLS and CDR2 YYNGEE. The CDR3 contains 14 residues. Trimming left V 0 bases short and J 4 bases short, with 7 bases between. The chain's CDR3 is CASSVAGITGELFF. The CDR3 nucleotides are TGTGCCAGCAGCGTAGCTGGTATCACCGGGGAGCTGTTTTTT.

The chain is built from TRBV28 and TRBJ1-3, with unresolved D. The germline CDR1 and CDR2 sequences are MDHEN and SYDVKM. V shed 7 bases and J shed 1 base, with 11 bases lying between them. There are 14 residues in the CDR3. The CDR3 bases are TGTGCCAGCAAAACCCGATATTCTGGAAACACCATATATTTT. It codes for CASKTRYSGNTIYF.

This clonotype turned up a few times. This chain uses TRBV7-9 with TRBJ2-7; 12 positions agree with TRBD2. The CDR3 runs 16 residues. The V segment lost 5 bases and the J segment 0 bases; nucleotides outside the gene matches: 5. Germline V gene data show CDR1 as SEHNR and CDR2 as FQNEAQ (reference sequence). The CDR3 sequence is CASSLRLAGASYEQYF. In DNA, the CDR3 is TGTGCCAGCAGCCTAAGACTAGCGGGAGCCTCCTACGAGCAGTACTTC.

This clonotype has only a few counts. V usage is TRBV6-1 and J usage is TRBJ1-2, with unresolved D. V lost 7 bases and J 5 bases, leaving 11 bases between the germline ends. Germline values: CDR1 MNHNS, CDR2 SASEGT. The CDR3 extends over 12 amino acids. The DNA of the CDR3 is TGTGCCAGCACCGAGAACGGGTATGGCTACACCTTC. Amino acids: CASTENGYGYTF.

The chain recombines TRBV29-1 with TRBJ1-4; D unclear. From germline, CDR1 is SQVTM and CDR2 ANQGSEA. This CDR3 has 13 amino acids. The CDR3 protein is CSAGFPTNEKLFF. The CDR3 DNA sequence: TGCAGTGCCGGGTTTCCAACTAATGAAAAACTGTTTTTT.

This clonotype was detected only a few times. V usage is TRBV4-1 and J usage is TRBJ2-1; 9 nucleotides align to TRBD2. V gave up 5 bases and J gave up 0 bases; unmatched junction bases: 5. The CDR3 contains 16 residues. The V gene's germline CDR1 is MGHRA and CDR2 YSYEKL. The CDR3: CASSSQRGASYNEQFF. In DNA form, the CDR3 reads TGCGCCAGCAGCTCCCAGCGGGGGGCCTCCTACAATGAGCAGTTCTTC.

The V and J genes are TRBV15 and TRBJ2-4, with no clear D. Germline CDR1 reads LNHNV; CDR2 reads YYDKDF (reference sequence). The CDR3 extends over 13 amino acids. V was shortened by 3 bases and J by 9 bases, with 12 bases between the two germline ends. The CDR3 DNA reads TGTGCCACCAGCAGTTTTCGTGCGAGCATTCAGTACTTC. Translated: CATSSFRASIQYF.

This clonotype occurred many times. The V and J genes are TRBV15 and TRBJ2-7; D not resolved. Germline CDR1 is LNHNV and CDR2 is YYDKDF (reference sequence). V was shortened by 0 bases and J by 2 bases, with 8 bases between the two germline ends. The CDR3 runs 14 residues. CDR3 coding DNA: TGTGCCACCAGCAGAGATGGTAACACCTACGAGCAGTACTTC. It specifies CATSRDGNTYEQYF. The whole variable domain, filled in from reference TRBV15 and TRBJ2-7, reads DAMVIQNPRYQVTQFGKPVTLSCSQTLNHNVMYWYQQKSSQAPKLLFHYYDKDFNNEADTPDNFQSRRPNTSFCFLDIRSPGLGDTAMYLCATSRDGNTYEQYFGPGTRLTVT.

A few counts support this clonotype. This chain connects TRBV29-1 to TRBJ2-3; weak D call: TRBD2 (6 bases). This CDR3 contains 13 residues. Looked up from germline, CDR1 is SQVTM and CDR2 is ANQGSEA. V was cut by 7 bases and J by 4 bases, with 15 bases left in between. The CDR3 nucleotides read TGCAGCGCCGGGGGTAGTGGAGCAGATACGCAGTATTTT. Amino acid sequence: CSAGGSGADTQYF.

This clonotype was observed at least ten times. The gene calls are TRBV20-1 and TRBJ2-5; D is ambiguous. Deletions cut 1 base from V and 4 bases from J, with 13 bases between. There are 14 residues in the CDR3. Germline V CDR1 and CDR2: DFQATT, SNEGSKA (reference sequence). CDR3 in DNA: TGCAGTGCTAGAGGACCCTCTATCGGAGAGACCCAGTACTTC. Translation: CSARGPSIGETQYF.

V is TRBV28 and J is TRBJ1-6, with D possibly being TRBD1 (5 bases). CDR1 is MDHEN and CDR2 is SYDVKM in the germline V gene. V was trimmed by 7 bases and J by 4 bases, leaving 8 bases between them. The CDR3 has 13 amino acids. The CDR3, as DNA: TGTGCCAGCACTGACAGTTATAATTCACCCCTCCACTTT. Translating it yields CASTDSYNSPLHF.

Points on this clonotype: At one boundary the junction diverges from the germline segment, which might be a read error. The chain recombines TRBV24-1 with TRBJ2-1; 9 nucleotides align to TRBD2. Looked up from germline, CDR1 is KGHDR and CDR2 is SFDVKD. The CDR3 totals 16 residues. CDR3 loop: CATSDPLAGRDNELFF. The CDR3 DNA reads as TGTGCCACCAGTGACCCTCTAGCGGGAAGGGACAATGAGCTGTTCTTC.

This clonotype has a handful of counts. At one of its ends the junction is not consistent with the germline gene, which may arise from a read error. The chain combines TRBV12-3 or TRBV12-4 with TRBJ2-6, with D maybe TRBD1 (5 bases). This CDR3 is 15 amino acids long. The CDR3 DNA reads TGTGCCAGCAGTCAAGGGGTCTCTGGGGACAACGTCCTGACTTTC. Protein sequence: CASSQGVSGDNVLTF.

The sample holds a few counts of this clonotype. The rearrangement joins TRBV12-3 or TRBV12-4 to TRBJ1-6, with D tentatively TRBD1 (5 bases). This CDR3 is built from 16 residues. V was clipped by 6 bases and J by 0 bases, with 12 bases between them. The DNA of the CDR3 is TGTGCCAGCAGACGGTCAGGGAGCTCCTATAATTCACCCCTCCACTTT. This codes for CASRRSGSSYNSPLHF.

In this sample, this clonotype turned up a few times. This likely traces to a read error, being one base from a far larger clone. The V gene is TRBV3-1, the J gene TRBJ2-3; D ambiguous. The last part of the DNA fits TRBJ2-7 better; the J call may be wrong. The CDR3 totals 12 residues. The V gene's germline CDR1 is LGHDT and CDR2 YNNKEL (reference sequence). CDR3 region: CASSPDYNEQYF. CDR3 sequence (DNA): TGTGCCAGCAGCCCCGATTACAATGAGCAGTACTTC.

In regard to this clonotype: It is likely a read error: a sequence one base away is far more abundant. The rearrangement joins TRBV12-3 or TRBV12-4 to TRBJ2-3, with TRBD1 identical over 8 bases. TRBJ2-1 matches the DNA end more closely, so the J call is doubtful. The CDR3 length is 15 residues. In DNA, the CDR3 is TGTGCCAGCAGCCTAGCAGGGGGCGCGTCCTACGAGCAGTTCTTC. It encodes CASSLAGGASYEQFF.

This clonotype has at least ten counts. The genes are TRBV29-1 and TRBJ2-5; 7 bases line up with TRBD1. V was pared by 7 bases and J by 4 bases, with 12 bases of the junction left unmatched. Germline V lookup: CDR1 SQVTM, CDR2 ANQGSEA. The CDR3 contains 14 residues. The CDR3 sequence is CSAEQGPSRETQYF. CDR3 nucleotide sequence: TGCAGCGCCGAACAGGGGCCGAGTCGAGAGACCCAGTACTTC.